This T cell receptor (beta chain) appears in the sequencing data of a study of shared clonotypes between healthy human individuals. Clones were read by immunoSEQ multiplex PCR, and TCRdb kept only the in-frame ones, dropping some. The repertoire consists of a few million clones, with approximately 92% occurring once and the leading ten covering about 0.13%. Study-level results: Rarefaction curves obtained for sorted subsets showed sequencing incomplete despite large depth.

Worth noting for this clone: Its antigen is unidentified.

In germline, CDR1 is MNHEY, CDR2 SMNVEV (reference sequence). The V and J ends lost 0 bases and 7 bases respectively, with 16 bases between them. The CDR3 extends over 15 amino acids. The chain has TRBV27 and TRBJ2-7; weak D call: TRBD2 (6 bases). The sequenced sample consisted of naive CD4+ T cells sorted from blood. Specified subset: CD45RA+ positively selected. This receptor was identified in a young man in good health. The CDR3 reads CASSLSPGLGGEQYF. Here the CDR3 DNA reads TGTGCCAGCAGTTTATCCCCGGGATTGGGGGGAGAGCAGTACTTC.